Reported below is one T cell receptor beta chain. Using immunoSEQ multiplex PCR, the repertoire was profiled, and TCRdb retains in-frame clones only, with some absent. The table shows 250,000 to 300,000 clones, with roughly 90% occurring only once. These data are taken from a study of blood T cell repertoires in COVID-19. About the research overall: T cells, B-cell-depleted T cells, or PBMCs supplied cDNA or gDNA.

Sequencing was done on a sample of peripheral blood. This TCR was sampled from a man aged 35 to 55 with acute or convalescent COVID-19.

The CDR3 nucleotides read TGTGCCAGCACCCAACCTAGTACCACAGATACGCAGTATTTT. Protein product: CASTQPSTTDTQYF. The genes are TRBV6-5 and TRBJ2-3; D remains unclear. Trimming stripped 7 bases from V and 2 bases from J, with 13 bases between. Per germline, CDR1 MNHEY and CDR2 SVGAGI. The CDR3 spans 14 residues.